What follows are 18 T cell receptor beta chains derived from one specimen sequenced in a study of shared clonotypes between healthy human individuals (TCRdb year 2020). Library generation was performed with the immunoSEQ multiplex PCR assay. TCRdb took this table from immuneACCESS and kept in-frame rearrangements with V and J called. Such tables lack part of the clones; where checked against another copy, unresolved V genes explain under half of the gap, and the rest is unexplained. The table for this sample lists 1 million to 1.3 million clones; 78% of them were counted only once. The top ten constitute around 0.6% of the sample. Material: memory CD4+ T cells from PBMCs. The cell subset or site label, read with the paper, signifies: CD45RA-negative fraction. Receptors originate from a man between 18 and 29 years old in good health. Some clones in this sample may be carry-over from other donors' samples.

This sequence joins TRBV5-4 and TRBJ2-2; D may be TRBD2 (5 bases). The CDR3 consists of 16 residues. V was cut by 1 base and J by 7 bases, with 17 bases left in between. Germline V CDR1 and CDR2: SGHNT, YYREEE (reference sequence). CDR3 in DNA: TGTGCCAGCAGCTTGATCTGGGAGAGGGAAGGCGGGGAGCTGTTTTTT. As protein: CASSLIWEREGGELFF.

Concerning this clone itself: This may arise from a read error, as a much more abundant clone is one base away. V and J are TRBV7-9 and TRBJ2-1, with D uncertain. There are 13 residues in the CDR3. CDR1 and CDR2 (germline): SEHNR, FQNEAQ (reference sequence). CDR3 sequence (DNA): TGTGCCAGCAGCTCGGGCCCATCCAATGAGCAGCTCTTC. Its protein product is CASSSGPSNEQLF.

This chain uses TRBV10-1 with TRBJ2-7; the D gene is possibly TRBD2 (5 bases). The CDR3 loop spans 15 amino acids. The V end was cut by 2 bases, the J end by 4 bases, with 15 bases between. CDR1 and CDR2 (germline): WNHNN, SYGVQD (reference sequence). Here the CDR3 reads CASSEGLAAGYEQYF. The CDR3 DNA follows: TGCGCCAGCAGTGAGGGGCTAGCAGCAGGTTACGAGCAGTACTTC.

Only one count was recorded for this clone. The J gene is TRBJ2-7, the V gene TRBV6-6, with TRBD2 identical over 10 bases. The CDR3 is made up of 13 amino acids. Unmatched junction bases numbered 5, after V lost 7 bases and J lost 5 bases. The V gene's germline CDR1 is MNHNY and CDR2 SVGAGI (reference sequence). In DNA form, the CDR3 reads TGTGCCAGCACGCTAGCGGGAGTGAACGAGCAGTACTTC. This translates into CASTLAGVNEQYF.

This clone came up many times. The rearrangement links TRBV28 to TRBJ1-5, with unresolved D. V shed 0 bases and J shed 1 base, with 16 bases lying between them. The CDR3 runs to 18 residues. Germline V gene lookup returns CDR1 MDHEN and CDR2 SYDVKM. The CDR3 loop reads CASSLWGVGLLSNQPQHF. The CDR3 DNA sequence: TGTGCCAGCAGTTTATGGGGTGTGGGCCTCCTCAGCAATCAGCCCCAGCATTTT.

The chain employs TRBV30 and TRBJ1-3; no clear D. The CDR3 contains 11 residues. From germline, CDR1 is GTSNPN and CDR2 SVGIG (reference sequence). V was shortened by 0 bases and J by 9 bases, with 6 bases between the two germline ends. The CDR3 protein is CAWSVGPTIYF. As DNA, the CDR3 is TGTGCCTGGAGTGTAGGGCCCACCATATATTTT.

V usage is TRBV30 and J usage is TRBJ1-2, with 7 bases lining up with TRBD1. With V trimmed by 4 bases and J by 4 bases, 6 bases remained unmatched. The V gene's germline CDR1 is GTSNPN and CDR2 SVGIG (reference sequence). The CDR3 is made up of 13 amino acids. The CDR3 reads CAWTTQGIYGYTF. DNA of the CDR3: TGTGCCTGGACCACACAGGGGATCTATGGCTACACCTTC.

The chain recombines TRBV28 with TRBJ2-5; 7 nucleotides align to TRBD2. The germline V gene has CDR1 MDHEN and CDR2 SYDVKM. This CDR3 is 12 amino acids long. Unmatched junction bases numbered 3, after V lost 10 bases and J lost 1 base. DNA of the CDR3: TGTGCCACCTTAGCGGGCCAAGAGACCCAGTACTTC. Translating it yields CATLAGQETQYF.

J is TRBJ1-5 and V is TRBV27; 8 nucleotides match TRBD1. The junction had 6 bases not matched to a gene; V was cut back by 4 bases and J by 7 bases. The CDR3 is 14 amino acids. Germline CDR1 MNHEY, CDR2 SMNVEV (reference sequence). The CDR3 DNA follows: TGTGCCAGCAGTTCTCACGACAGGGGACAGCCCCAGCATTTT. As protein: CASSSHDRGQPQHF.

The chain combines TRBV28 with TRBJ1-1; no firm D call. CDR1 is MDHEN, CDR2 SYDVKM, per germline. V was clipped by 4 bases and J by 9 bases, with 12 bases between them. The CDR3 contains 12 residues. CDR3 sequence reads: CASSSQQNQAFF. The CDR3 coding sequence is TGTGCCAGCAGTTCCCAGCAGAATCAAGCTTTCTTT.

In the case of this clone: The same CDR3 is also encoded by other DNA sequences in this sample. This chain joins TRBV9 and TRBJ2-7, with TRBD1 matching over 7 bases. CDR1 is SGDLS, CDR2 YYNGEE, per germline. The length of the CDR3 is 14 residues. The J segment lost 3 bases and the V segment lost 0 bases, leaving 3 bases of the junction unmatched. This CDR3 reads CASSVGPGGYEQYF. The CDR3 DNA is TGTGCCAGCAGCGTAGGACCAGGGGGCTACGAGCAGTACTTC.

V and J are TRBV14 and TRBJ2-1; 11 bases map to TRBD2. Germline CDR1 and CDR2: SGHDN and FVKESK. V shed 0 bases and J 7 bases; nucleotides not matched to a gene: 17. The CDR3 loop spans 20 amino acids. The CDR3 reads CASSQDRHLSGRGVSNEQFF. The CDR3 DNA reads as TGTGCCAGCAGCCAAGATCGACACCTTAGCGGGAGGGGTGTTTCTAATGAGCAGTTCTTC.

Comment on this clone: A far larger clone is only one base removed, so a read error is likely. The V gene is TRBV28, the J gene TRBJ1-4; D gene unclear. V was cut by 4 bases and J by 0 bases, with 0 bases left in between. CDR3 length: 12 amino acids. From germline, CDR1 is MDHEN and CDR2 SYDVKM. In DNA, the CDR3 is TGTGCCAGCAGTTCAACTAATGAAAAACTGTTTTTT. Amino acid sequence: CASSSTNEKLFF. The whole variable domain, filled in from reference TRBV28 and TRBJ1-4, reads DVKVTQSSRYLVKRTGEKVFLECVQDMDHENMFWYRQDPGLGLRLIYFSYDVKMKEKGDIPEGYSVSREKKERFSLILESASTNQTSMYLCASSSTNEKLFFGSGTQLSVL.

The sample holds a few counts of this clone. The J gene is TRBJ2-1, the V gene TRBV11-3; possible D gene TRBD2, 5 bases. Germline loops: CDR1 SGHNT, CDR2 YENEEA. V lost 5 bases, J lost 4 bases, and 9 bases lay in between. CDR3 length: 13 amino acids. The chain's CDR3 is CASSKEEYNEQFF. DNA for the CDR3: TGTGCCAGCAGCAAGGAGGAATACAATGAGCAGTTCTTC.

This clone was recorded once. The genes are TRBV5-5 and TRBJ2-7; maybe TRBD2 (6 bases). Germline values: CDR1 SGHKS, CDR2 YYEKEE (reference sequence). Trimming stripped 3 bases from V and 3 bases from J, with 7 bases between. The CDR3 loop spans 12 amino acids. CDR3 residues: CASSSGSYEQYF. Here the CDR3 DNA reads TGTGCCAGCAGCTCCGGGAGCTACGAGCAGTACTTC.

This chain links TRBV11-2 with TRBJ2-1, with 7 nucleotides matching TRBD2. The junction had 13 bases not matched to a gene; V was cut back by 5 bases and J by 0 bases. Per germline, CDR1 SGHAT and CDR2 FQNNGV. The CDR3 is 18 amino acids. CDR3 sequence (DNA): TGTGCCAGCAGCCCAAGGGGAGGGACCGTTTACTCCTACAATGAGCAGTTCTTC. It yields the protein CASSPRGGTVYSYNEQFF.

This clone was found once. V is TRBV29-1 and J is TRBJ2-3, with D perhaps being TRBD1 or TRBD2 (6 bases each). CDR1 is SQVTM, CDR2 ANQGSEA, per germline. V gave up 8 bases and J gave up 6 bases, with 15 bases separating them. This CDR3 spans 12 amino acids. CDR3 region: CSSGSGADTQYF. The CDR3 region has the DNA TGCAGCTCGGGATCGGGGGCGGATACGCAGTATTTT.

The V gene is TRBV9, the J gene TRBJ1-1, with D uncertain. The ends were cut back, 0 bases at V and 1 base at J, with 7 bases in the middle. There are 14 residues in the CDR3. Germline CDR1 and CDR2: SGDLS and YYNGEE. This chain's CDR3 is CASSVGSENTEAFF. In nucleotides, the CDR3 is TGTGCCAGCAGCGTAGGGTCTGAGAACACTGAAGCTTTCTTT.